This T cell receptor beta chain was profiled in a study of blood T cell repertoires in COVID-19. Study-level background: The United States, Italy and Spain provided the acute and convalescent COVID-19 samples. In each case, the material was cDNA or gDNA derived from T cells, B-cell-depleted T cells, or PBMCs.

As originally analysed: For nucleated cells, counts were estimated from reference gene primer amplification. TCRdb keeps only in-frame clones here, not all; method: immunoSEQ multiplex PCR. V and J calls plus clone size are reproduced from that table; the DNA served to infer D and trimming. The sample lists 120,000 or so clones; roughly 85% were seen once. The germline V gene encodes CDR1 LNHDA and CDR2 SQIVND (reference sequence). The CDR3 is made up of 13 amino acids. Deletions cut 5 bases from V and 6 bases from J, with 11 bases between. The sample was peripheral blood. The chain couples TRBV19 to TRBJ2-1, with D possibly TRBD1 on 6 matching bases. The sequence was collected from a man older than 75 with active or convalescent COVID-19. The CDR3 coding sequence is TGTGCCAGTAGTCAAAGACAGGCCAATGAGCAGTTCTTC. Translating gives CASSQRQANEQFF.